This TCR beta chain is drawn from a study of blood T cell repertoires in COVID-19. Assay used: immunoSEQ multiplex PCR; TCRdb lists only in-frame clones, some missing. The sample records under 200,000 clones, under 90% being singletons. The V and J ends lost 3 bases and 3 bases, in that order; junction bases with no gene match: 3. CDR1 and CDR2 (germline): MDHEN, SYDVKM. This CDR3 has 14 residues. The sample comprised peripheral blood. The chain couples TRBV28 to TRBJ1-2; 8 nucleotides align to TRBD1. This TCR was recovered from a man aged 25 to 45 with active or convalescent COVID-19. The chain's CDR3 is CASSLQGADYGYTF. The CDR3 bases are TGTGCCAGCAGTTTGCAGGGGGCGGACTATGGCTACACCTTC.